These T cell receptor beta chains were read from a single sample in a study of T cell responses to AZD1222 COVID-19 vaccine. Sequencing was performed with immunoSEQ multiplex PCR; in TCRdb, only in-frame clones are kept and a portion is missing. The profile covers about 84,000 clones, with about 85% appearing a single time and about 1.6% taken by the ten largest. The sequences come from peripheral blood, collected on day 0 of AZD1222 vaccination. All receptors derive from an adult in good health. Both conserved end residues are part of each CDR3. Each record gives: clone size, V gene, J gene, D gene, CDR3 protein, CDR3 DNA. D genes are given only for firm matches. Where a row states a size, it is once, few, many or the class of an expanded clone; other rows omit it.

abundance: -; v_gene: TRBV19; j_gene: TRBJ2-7; d_gene: TRBD1; CDR3aa: CASSWRVGQGSYEQYF; CDR3nt: TGTGCCAGTAGCTGGCGGGTCGGACAGGGGTCCTACGAGCAGTACTTC
abundance: -; v_gene: TRBV7-9; j_gene: TRBJ2-3; d_gene: TRBD2; CDR3aa: CASSFTSGSTDTQYF; CDR3nt: TGTGCCAGCAGCTTCACTAGCGGGAGTACAGATACGCAGTATTTT
abundance: once; v_gene: TRBV2; j_gene: TRBJ2-3; d_gene: -; CDR3aa: CASSGGQTDTQYF; CDR3nt: TGTGCCAGCAGTGGAGGCCAGACAGATACGCAGTATTTT
abundance: -; v_gene: TRBV29-1; j_gene: TRBJ2-1; d_gene: -; CDR3aa: CSVYSVNEQFF; CDR3nt: TGCAGCGTTTATAGCGTGAATGAGCAGTTCTTC
abundance: once; v_gene: TRBV15; j_gene: TRBJ2-3; d_gene: -; CDR3aa: CATSRDSDTQYF; CDR3nt: TGTGCCACCAGCAGGGACAGCGATACGCAGTATTTT
abundance: -; v_gene: TRBV7-2; j_gene: TRBJ1-3; d_gene: -; CDR3aa: CASSGRVSTGNTIYF; CDR3nt: TGTGCCAGCAGCGGCAGGGTTTCGACTGGAAACACCATATATTTT
abundance: -; v_gene: TRBV15; j_gene: TRBJ1-2; d_gene: -; CDR3aa: CATSRDASGANYGYTF; CDR3nt: TGTGCCACCAGCAGAGATGCGTCAGGGGCCAACTATGGCTACACCTTC
abundance: -; v_gene: TRBV4-3; j_gene: TRBJ2-7; d_gene: TRBD2; CDR3aa: CASSQGGTSGYEQYF; CDR3nt: TGCGCCAGCAGCCAAGGCGGGACTAGCGGTTACGAGCAGTACTTC
abundance: -; v_gene: TRBV19; j_gene: TRBJ1-3; d_gene: -; CDR3aa: CASTSDSLLFSGNTIYF; CDR3nt: TGTGCCAGTACCTCAGACAGCCTCCTTTTCTCTGGAAACACCATATATTTT
abundance: -; v_gene: TRBV7-8; j_gene: TRBJ2-1; d_gene: -; CDR3aa: CASSSFLDEQFF; CDR3nt: TGTGCCAGCAGCAGTTTCTTGGATGAGCAGTTCTTC
abundance: -; v_gene: TRBV29-1; j_gene: TRBJ2-1; d_gene: -; CDR3aa: CSVSSFGGEFNEQFF; CDR3nt: TGCAGCGTAAGTAGCTTCGGGGGAGAGTTCAATGAGCAGTTCTTC
abundance: -; v_gene: TRBV25-1; j_gene: TRBJ2-1; d_gene: -; CDR3aa: CASRLAINEQFF; CDR3nt: TGTGCCAGCAGACTAGCAATCAATGAGCAGTTCTTC
abundance: -; v_gene: TRBV9; j_gene: TRBJ1-2; d_gene: -; CDR3aa: CASSVEAGEVGGYTF; CDR3nt: TGTGCCAGCAGCGTAGAGGCAGGGGAAGTCGGTGGCTACACCTTC
abundance: once; v_gene: TRBV7-9; j_gene: TRBJ1-1; d_gene: -; CDR3aa: CASSLVGQGTEAFF; CDR3nt: TGTGCCAGCAGCTTAGTGGGACAAGGGACTGAAGCTTTCTTT
abundance: -; v_gene: TRBV19; j_gene: TRBJ1-5; d_gene: -; CDR3aa: CASSIQANQPQHF; CDR3nt: TGTGCCAGTAGTATTCAGGCGAATCAGCCCCAGCATTTT
abundance: -; v_gene: TRBV5-3; j_gene: TRBJ2-1; d_gene: TRBD1; CDR3aa: CARQRTGRVNEQFF; CDR3nt: TGTGCCAGACAACGGACAGGTCGGGTCAATGAGCAGTTCTTC
abundance: -; v_gene: TRBV25-1; j_gene: TRBJ2-7; d_gene: -; CDR3aa: CASTTGGGSYEQYF; CDR3nt: TGTGCCAGCACGACAGGTGGCGGGTCCTACGAGCAGTACTTC
abundance: -; v_gene: TRBV19; j_gene: TRBJ1-5; d_gene: TRBD1; CDR3aa: CASSIDQLPRDREISDRPQHF; CDR3nt: TGTGCCAGTAGTATAGACCAATTACCCCGGGACAGGGAAATTAGTGATCGGCCCCAGCATTTT
abundance: -; v_gene: TRBV19; j_gene: TRBJ1-1; d_gene: -; CDR3aa: CASVGALMNTEAFF; CDR3nt: TGTGCCAGTGTCGGAGCCCTGATGAACACTGAAGCTTTCTTT
abundance: -; v_gene: TRBV7-2; j_gene: TRBJ2-1; d_gene: TRBD1; CDR3aa: CASSLDRGLHNEQFF; CDR3nt: TGTGCCAGCAGCCTTGACAGGGGGCTCCACAATGAGCAGTTCTTC
abundance: -; v_gene: TRBV2; j_gene: TRBJ1-1; d_gene: -; CDR3aa: CASSSGTTEAFF; CDR3nt: TGTGCCAGCAGTTCTGGGACAACTGAAGCTTTCTTT
abundance: -; v_gene: TRBV7-2; j_gene: TRBJ2-4; d_gene: -; CDR3aa: CASGIGGTQNIQYF; CDR3nt: TGTGCCAGCGGGATTGGGGGGACTCAAAACATTCAGTACTTC
abundance: -; v_gene: TRBV5-4; j_gene: TRBJ2-7; d_gene: -; CDR3aa: CASSRGQAGIYEQYF; CDR3nt: TGTGCCAGCAGCCGGGGGCAAGCGGGAATATACGAGCAGTACTTC
abundance: few; v_gene: TRBV4-2; j_gene: TRBJ1-5; d_gene: -; CDR3aa: CASSRSTSSNQPQHF; CDR3nt: TGTGCCAGCAGCCGAAGTACCTCCAGCAATCAGCCCCAGCATTTT
abundance: -; v_gene: TRBV18; j_gene: TRBJ1-5; d_gene: TRBD1; CDR3aa: CASSPGQVASPQHF; CDR3nt: TGTGCCAGCTCACCGGGACAGGTGGCCTCGCCCCAGCATTTT
abundance: -; v_gene: TRBV5-1; j_gene: TRBJ1-4; d_gene: -; CDR3aa: CASRYRQGEKLFF; CDR3nt: TGCGCCAGCAGATATCGACAAGGAGAAAAACTGTTTTTT
abundance: -; v_gene: TRBV5-5; j_gene: TRBJ1-5; d_gene: -; CDR3aa: CASSLEPSGNQPQHF; CDR3nt: TGTGCCAGCAGCTTGGAACCCTCCGGCAATCAGCCCCAGCATTTT
abundance: -; v_gene: TRBV28; j_gene: TRBJ2-1; d_gene: -; CDR3aa: CASSPGGASYNEQFF; CDR3nt: TGTGCCAGCAGCCCAGGGGGGGCTTCCTACAATGAGCAGTTCTTC
abundance: few; v_gene: TRBV5-1; j_gene: TRBJ2-5; d_gene: -; CDR3aa: CASSLEGVAQYF; CDR3nt: TGCGCCAGCAGCTTGGAGGGGGTGGCCCAGTACTTC
abundance: few; v_gene: TRBV19; j_gene: TRBJ1-6; d_gene: -; CDR3aa: CASSTSSGSPLHF; CDR3nt: TGTGCCAGTAGTACGTCCTCGGGCTCACCCCTCCACTTT
abundance: -; v_gene: TRBV3-1/TRBV3-2; j_gene: TRBJ2-1; d_gene: -; CDR3aa: CASSPFQEPNEQFF; CDR3nt: TGTGCCAGCAGCCCATTCCAGGAACCAAATGAGCAGTTCTTC
abundance: -; v_gene: TRBV6-5; j_gene: TRBJ2-3; d_gene: -; CDR3aa: CASSFGGTDTQYF; CDR3nt: TGTGCCAGCAGTTTCGGGGGCACAGATACGCAGTATTTT
abundance: few; v_gene: TRBV18; j_gene: TRBJ2-7; d_gene: -; CDR3aa: CASSPGSNYEQYF; CDR3nt: TGTGCCAGCTCACCAGGGAGTAACTACGAGCAGTACTTC
abundance: few; v_gene: TRBV4-2; j_gene: TRBJ1-2; d_gene: -; CDR3aa: CASSQPAKTHGYTF; CDR3nt: TGTGCCAGCAGCCAGCCGGCGAAGACCCATGGCTACACCTTC
abundance: -; v_gene: TRBV18; j_gene: TRBJ2-6; d_gene: -; CDR3aa: CASSPTGRAGANVLTF; CDR3nt: TGTGCCAGCTCACCCACAGGTAGAGCTGGGGCCAACGTCCTGACTTTC
abundance: -; v_gene: TRBV7-3; j_gene: TRBJ1-1; d_gene: -; CDR3aa: CASSLTPLGPSMNTEAFF; CDR3nt: TGTGCCAGCAGCTTAACACCGCTTGGCCCTTCAATGAACACTGAAGCTTTCTTT
abundance: -; v_gene: TRBV7-9; j_gene: TRBJ1-2; d_gene: -; CDR3aa: CASSTAPEANYGYTF; CDR3nt: TGTGCCAGCAGCACAGCACCAGAAGCTAACTATGGCTACACCTTC
abundance: -; v_gene: TRBV19; j_gene: TRBJ2-1; d_gene: TRBD1; CDR3aa: CASRFHGTGESNEQFF; CDR3nt: TGTGCCAGTAGGTTCCACGGGACAGGGGAGAGCAATGAGCAGTTCTTC
abundance: -; v_gene: TRBV10-3; j_gene: TRBJ2-7; d_gene: TRBD1; CDR3aa: CAISARPGQGVDEQYF; CDR3nt: TGTGCCATCAGTGCGAGACCGGGACAGGGTGTAGACGAGCAGTACTTC
abundance: -; v_gene: TRBV18; j_gene: TRBJ1-1; d_gene: TRBD1; CDR3aa: CASQPPTGRDTEAFF; CDR3nt: TGTGCCAGCCAACCGCCGACAGGGCGGGACACTGAAGCTTTCTTT
abundance: -; v_gene: TRBV18; j_gene: TRBJ2-7; d_gene: TRBD1; CDR3aa: CASSSGTGVYEQYF; CDR3nt: TGTGCCAGCTCATCCGGGACAGGCGTGTACGAGCAGTACTTC
abundance: -; v_gene: TRBV6-5; j_gene: TRBJ1-2; d_gene: -; CDR3aa: CASRQGYNGYTF; CDR3nt: TGTGCCAGCAGGCAGGGTTATAATGGCTACACCTTC
abundance: -; v_gene: TRBV30; j_gene: TRBJ1-1; d_gene: -; CDR3aa: CAWTRVNTEAFF; CDR3nt: TGTGCCTGGACCCGAGTGAACACTGAAGCTTTCTTT
abundance: -; v_gene: TRBV5-1; j_gene: TRBJ1-1; d_gene: -; CDR3aa: CASSFTQGTEAFF; CDR3nt: TGCGCCAGCAGCTTTACACAGGGCACTGAAGCTTTCTTT
abundance: -; v_gene: TRBV7-3; j_gene: TRBJ2-1; d_gene: TRBD1; CDR3aa: CASSLSGDRGNEQFF; CDR3nt: TGTGCCAGCAGCTTAAGCGGAGACAGGGGCAATGAGCAGTTCTTC
abundance: -; v_gene: TRBV3-1/TRBV3-2; j_gene: TRBJ2-7; d_gene: -; CDR3aa: CASSQSNSYEQYF; CDR3nt: TGTGCCAGCAGCCAGAGCAACTCCTACGAGCAGTACTTC
abundance: -; v_gene: TRBV6-2/TRBV6-3; j_gene: TRBJ1-2; d_gene: TRBD1; CDR3aa: CASSQNWGQWRFGGYTF; CDR3nt: TGTGCCAGCAGTCAAAATTGGGGACAGTGGCGATTCGGTGGCTACACCTTC
abundance: -; v_gene: TRBV3-1/TRBV3-2; j_gene: TRBJ1-4; d_gene: -; CDR3aa: CASSQGWSTNEKLFF; CDR3nt: TGTGCCAGCAGCCAAGGGTGGTCAACTAATGAAAAACTGTTTTTT
abundance: once; v_gene: TRBV2; j_gene: TRBJ1-1; d_gene: -; CDR3aa: CASSSPDTEAFF; CDR3nt: TGTGCCAGCAGCTCTCCCGACACTGAAGCTTTCTTT
abundance: -; v_gene: TRBV30; j_gene: TRBJ2-5; d_gene: -; CDR3aa: CAWSVRGAQTQYF; CDR3nt: TGTGCCTGGAGTGTAAGGGGGGCTCAGACCCAGTACTTC
abundance: -; v_gene: TRBV5-1; j_gene: TRBJ1-3; d_gene: -; CDR3aa: CASSLGVYGNTIYF; CDR3nt: TGCGCCAGCAGCTTGGGGGTCTATGGAAACACCATATATTTT
abundance: -; v_gene: TRBV18; j_gene: TRBJ1-3; d_gene: TRBD1; CDR3aa: CASPTGYGNTIYF; CDR3nt: TGTGCCAGCCCGACAGGGTACGGAAACACCATATATTTT
abundance: -; v_gene: TRBV5-1; j_gene: TRBJ2-1; d_gene: -; CDR3aa: CASSLAVQYKNEQFF; CDR3nt: TGCGCCAGCAGCTTGGCGGTACAGTACAAGAATGAGCAGTTCTTC
abundance: once; v_gene: TRBV27; j_gene: TRBJ2-5; d_gene: -; CDR3aa: CASSLSPQETQYF; CDR3nt: TGTGCCAGCAGTTTATCGCCCCAAGAGACCCAGTACTTC
abundance: -; v_gene: TRBV5-4; j_gene: TRBJ2-3; d_gene: -; CDR3aa: CAMVGGPDTQYF; CDR3nt: TGTGCCATGGTGGGAGGTCCAGATACGCAGTATTTT